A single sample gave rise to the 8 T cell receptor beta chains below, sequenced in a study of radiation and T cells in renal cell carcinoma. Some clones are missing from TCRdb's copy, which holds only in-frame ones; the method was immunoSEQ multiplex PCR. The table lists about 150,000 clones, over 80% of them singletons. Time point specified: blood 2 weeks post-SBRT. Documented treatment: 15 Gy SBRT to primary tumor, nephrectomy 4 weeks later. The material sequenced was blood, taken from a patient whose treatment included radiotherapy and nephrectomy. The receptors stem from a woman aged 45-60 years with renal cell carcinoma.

The CDR3 nucleotides read TGTGCCAGCAGCCAAGCAACCATCGGAGAGGAGTTCTTC. Its protein is CASSQATIGEEFF. The rearrangement uses TRBV4-2 and TRBJ2-1; no clear D gene. The ends were cut back, 1 base at V and 14 bases at J, with 15 bases in the middle. The CDR3 extends over 13 amino acids. The germline V gene encodes CDR1 LGHNA and CDR2 YNFKEQ.

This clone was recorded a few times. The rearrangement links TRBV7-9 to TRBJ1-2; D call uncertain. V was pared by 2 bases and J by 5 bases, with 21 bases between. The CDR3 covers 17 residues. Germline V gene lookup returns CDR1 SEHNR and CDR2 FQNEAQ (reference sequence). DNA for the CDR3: TGTGCCAGCAGCTTATTTGGGTATGGCCAACTGTCTTATGGCTACACCTTC. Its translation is CASSLFGYGQLSYGYTF. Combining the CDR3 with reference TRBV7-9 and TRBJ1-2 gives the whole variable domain DTGVSQNPRHKITKRGQNVTFRCDPISEHNRLYWYRQTLGQGPEFLTYFQNEAQLEKSRLLSDRFSAERPKGSFSTLEIQRTEQGDSAMYLCASSLFGYGQLSYGYTFGSGTRLTVV.

The CDR3 is CASSLTGGVGTDTQYF. Written as DNA, the CDR3 is TGCGCCAGCAGCTTAACAGGGGGCGTGGGCACAGATACGCAGTATTTT. The chain joins TRBV5-1 to TRBJ2-3; 9 nucleotides match TRBD1. V dropped 2 bases and J dropped 1; count of bases not matched to a gene: 5. This CDR3 comprises 16 residues. Germline V gives CDR1 SGHRS, CDR2 YFSETQ.

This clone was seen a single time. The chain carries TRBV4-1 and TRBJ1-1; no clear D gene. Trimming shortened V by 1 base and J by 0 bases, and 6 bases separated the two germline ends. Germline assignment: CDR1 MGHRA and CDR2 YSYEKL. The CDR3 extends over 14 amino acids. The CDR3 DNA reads TGCGCCAGCAGCCAAGGGAGGATGAACACTGAAGCTTTCTTT. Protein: CASSQGRMNTEAFF.

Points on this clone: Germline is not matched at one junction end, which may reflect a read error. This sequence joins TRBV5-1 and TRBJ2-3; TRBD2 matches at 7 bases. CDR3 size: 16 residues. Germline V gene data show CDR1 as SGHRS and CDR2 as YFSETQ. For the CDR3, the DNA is TGCGCCAGCAGCCCGGGACTAACCCTGAGTGGAGATGCGCAGTATTTT. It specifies CASSPGLTLSGDAQYF.

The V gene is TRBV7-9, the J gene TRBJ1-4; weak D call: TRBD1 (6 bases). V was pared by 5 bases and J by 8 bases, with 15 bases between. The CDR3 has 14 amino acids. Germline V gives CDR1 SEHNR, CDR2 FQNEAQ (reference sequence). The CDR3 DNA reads TGTGCCAGCAGCCCCAGGGGATTAGGGGAAAAACTGTTTTTT. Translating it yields CASSPRGLGEKLFF.

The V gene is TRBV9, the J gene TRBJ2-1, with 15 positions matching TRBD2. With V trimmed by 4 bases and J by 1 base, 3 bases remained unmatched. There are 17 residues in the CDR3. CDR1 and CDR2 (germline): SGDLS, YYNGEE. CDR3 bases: TGTGCCAGCAGCTTGGGACTAGCGGGGGGTTCCTACAATGAGCAGTTCTTC. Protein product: CASSLGLAGGSYNEQFF.

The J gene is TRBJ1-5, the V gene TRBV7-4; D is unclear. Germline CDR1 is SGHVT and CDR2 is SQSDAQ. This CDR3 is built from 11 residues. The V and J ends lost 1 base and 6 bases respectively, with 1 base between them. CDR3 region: CASSLGQPQHF. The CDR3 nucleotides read TGTGCCAGCAGCTTAGGTCAGCCCCAGCATTTT.